The clone carrying this T cell receptor beta chain was recorded at least ten times. Its antigen is not identified. One end of the junction is discordant with germline, which a read error may explain. The entry originates in a study of Graves' ophthalmopathy and Graves' hyperthyroidism. Study as a whole: Peripheral blood was collected at initial diagnosis, before any treatment.

Germline CDR1 reads DFQATT; CDR2 reads SNEGSKA (reference sequence). The CDR3 contains 12 residues. Points from the study as a whole: The model predicted ophthalmopathy progression with over 60% sensitivity and less than 80% specificity.

CDR3 regions of TCR beta were amplified from RNA transcripts. Following a first-round RT-PCR that used HTBI primers, a second-round multiplex PCR was carried out. TCRdb re-analysed the multiplex PCR reads in MiXCR, keeping a single row per CDR3 protein. The table lists about 220,000 distinct CDR3 sequences, 20% to 25% of them singletons. The sample consisted of peripheral blood. This TCR was recovered from a woman between 50 and 59 years old with Graves' ophthalmopathy. The chain recombines TRBV20-1 with TRBJ1-6; D might be TRBD1 (6 bases). CDR3 DNA sequence: TGCAGTGCTAGAGGGGTGGGGGCGAAGCCCCCTTTT. Residues: CSARGVGAKPPF.